This T cell receptor (beta chain) was captured by sequencing in a study of Graves' ophthalmopathy and Graves' hyperthyroidism. With respect to this clonotype: Its antigen is currently unknown. The junction differs from germline at one of its ends, possibly a read error.

Germline loops: CDR1 MNHNS, CDR2 SASEGT. There are 14 residues in the CDR3. Study results and caveats: This model predicted ophthalmopathy progression (sensitivity roughly 71%, specificity about 72%).

For repertoire sequencing, the TCR beta CDR3 regions were amplified from RNA transcripts. An initial RT-PCR round employing HTBI primers preceded a second-round multiplex PCR. TCRdb ran MiXCR on the multiplex PCR reads and lists one entry per CDR3 protein. The sample gives 1 million to 1.3 million distinct CDR3 sequences, around a third of which show up once; roughly 10% is in the top ten. This receptor was identified in an adult man with Graves' hyperthyroidism. Source material: peripheral blood or thyroid tissue (not recorded which). V and J are TRBV6-1 and TRBJ1-2; D may be TRBD1 (5 bases). The CDR3 coding sequence is TGTGTCAGCAAAAAAGGAGGGGATCGCTATGGCTACACCTTC. This sequence encodes CVSKKGGDRYGYTF.